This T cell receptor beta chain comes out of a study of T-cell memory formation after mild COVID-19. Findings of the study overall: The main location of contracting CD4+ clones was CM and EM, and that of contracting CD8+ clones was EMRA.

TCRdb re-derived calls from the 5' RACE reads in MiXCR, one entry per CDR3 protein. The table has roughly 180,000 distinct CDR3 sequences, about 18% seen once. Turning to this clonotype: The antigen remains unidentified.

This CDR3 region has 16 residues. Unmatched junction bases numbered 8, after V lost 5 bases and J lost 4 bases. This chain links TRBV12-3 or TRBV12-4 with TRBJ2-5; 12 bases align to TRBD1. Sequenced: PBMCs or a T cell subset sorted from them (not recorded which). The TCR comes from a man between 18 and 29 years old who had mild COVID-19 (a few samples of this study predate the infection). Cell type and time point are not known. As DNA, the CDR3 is TGTGCCAGCAGTCCGGGGGACAGGGGGCGACGAGAGACCCAGTACTTC. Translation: CASSPGDRGRRETQYF.